What follows are 19 T cell receptor beta chains derived from one specimen sequenced in a study of early T cells in non-severe SARS-CoV-2 infection. Each CDR3 protein gets one entry after TCRdb re-called the 5' RACE reads with MiXCR. Among about 60,000 distinct CDR3 sequences listed, approximately 5.6% were seen once. Sequencing was performed on whole blood. These TCRs come from an adult who was a healthcare worker with PCR-confirmed SARS-CoV-2 infection or an uninfected control (not recorded which).

This clonotype was picked up many times. The V call is TRBV7-9, the J call TRBJ2-6; tentatively, D is TRBD1 (6 bases). Germline V gene sequence: CDR1 SEHNR, CDR2 FQNEAQ (reference sequence). The CDR3 totals 16 residues. The V and J ends lost 6 bases and 1 base respectively, with 13 bases between them. The CDR3 DNA sequence: TGTGCCAGCAGTATTACTACAGGGTCTGGGGCCAACGTCCTGACTTTC. Protein product: CASSITTGSGANVLTF.

This clonotype was found a few times. The chain is built from TRBV30 and TRBJ2-2, with D perhaps TRBD1 or TRBD2 (6 bases each). The V gene's germline CDR1 is GTSNPN and CDR2 SVGIG (reference sequence). The V end was cut by 3 bases, the J end by 5 bases, with 10 bases between. The CDR3 length is 13 residues. The CDR3 bases are TGTGCCTGGAGCTTAGGGGGGACCGGGGAGCTGTTTTTT. It codes for CAWSLGGTGELFF.

The table lists this clonotype with many counts. This chain connects TRBV2 to TRBJ2-7, with 7 bases that match TRBD2. V lost 6 bases to trimming and J lost 4 bases; unmatched junction nucleotides: 12. This CDR3 region has 15 residues. Germline V gene data show CDR1 as SNHLY and CDR2 as FYNNEI. The CDR3 reads CASSPLAALSYEQYF. The CDR3 DNA reads TGTGCCAGCAGCCCTCTAGCGGCCCTTTCGTACGAGCAGTACTTC. Full variable domain (rest looked up from reference TRBV2 and TRBJ2-7): EPEVTQTPSHQVTQMGQEVILRCVPISNHLYFYWYRQILGQKVEFLVSFYNNEISEKSEIFDDQFSVERPDGSNFTLKIRSTKLEDSAMYFCASSPLAALSYEQYFGPGTRLTVT.

This clonotype was detected ten times or more. This chain connects TRBV7-9 to TRBJ1-6; TRBD1 agrees at 7 bases. Germline V gene lookup returns CDR1 SEHNR and CDR2 FQNEAQ (reference sequence). This CDR3 is 16 amino acids long. V lost 6 bases to trimming and J lost 5 bases; unmatched junction nucleotides: 10. The CDR3 region is CASRLRGGGDNSPLHF. The CDR3 nucleotides are TGTGCCAGCAGACTCCGCGGAGGGGGCGATAATTCACCCCTCCACTTT.

This clonotype was observed at least ten times. The chain joins TRBV30 to TRBJ2-2, with 13 bases that match TRBD2. The CDR3 runs 15 residues. The germline V gene has CDR1 GTSNPN and CDR2 SVGIG (reference sequence). After removal of 6 bases from V and 5 bases from J, the junction contained 6 bases not matched to a gene. The CDR3 DNA is TGTGCCTGTGCTGGACTAGCGGGAGTGACCGGGGAGCTGTTTTTT. It encodes CACAGLAGVTGELFF.

This clonotype was detected ten times or more. The CDR3: CASSPGTELEGYTF. The CDR3 nucleotides read TGCGCCAGCAGCCCGGGAACAGAGCTTGAAGGCTACACCTTC. V gene TRBV5-1 combines with J gene TRBJ1-2; D unresolved. The V gene's germline CDR1 is SGHRS and CDR2 YFSETQ. CDR3 length equals 14 residues. V lost 4 bases to trimming and J lost 8 bases, with 18 bases between them. Looking up the rest from reference TRBV5-1 and TRBJ1-2 gives the full variable domain: KAGVTQTPRYLIKTRGQQVTLSCSPISGHRSVSWYQQTPGQGLQFLFEYFSETQRNKGNFPGRFSGRQFSNSRSEMNVSTLELGDSALYLCASSPGTELEGYTFGSGTRLTVV.

At least ten counts were recorded for this clonotype. This rearrangement joins TRBV7-9 to TRBJ1-1; TRBD1 aligns across 9 bases. V gave up 3 bases and J gave up 2 bases; unmatched junction bases: 7. The CDR3 runs to 16 residues. Germline-derived CDR1 and CDR2 are SEHNR and FQNEAQ (reference sequence). As DNA, the CDR3 is TGTGCCAGCAGCTTCGCAAGGGACAGGGTCAACACTGAAGCTTTCTTT. Its translation: CASSFARDRVNTEAFF.

This clonotype was counted only a few times. The chain carries TRBV27 and TRBJ1-6, with 7 bases aligning to TRBD1. Germline V CDR1 and CDR2: MNHEY, SMNVEV (reference sequence). This CDR3 is built from 13 residues. Germline trimming cut 8 bases from V and 5 bases from J; bases unmatched to any gene: 3. Here the CDR3 reads CASGTANNSPLHF. The CDR3 DNA sequence: TGTGCCAGCGGGACAGCTAATAATTCACCCCTCCACTTT.

This clonotype was detected many times. This chain connects TRBV6-2 or TRBV6-3 to TRBJ2-7; weak D call: TRBD2 (7 bases). In germline, CDR1 is MNHEY, CDR2 SVGEGT. Trimming removed 6 bases at V and 7 bases at J, with 16 bases between. This CDR3 comprises 13 residues. The CDR3 spells CASRRGGVVEQYF. DNA of the CDR3: TGTGCCAGCAGAAGGGGGGGAGTGGTGGAGCAGTACTTC.

The chain uses TRBV6-5 and TRBJ2-3; D is undetermined. The length of the CDR3 is 14 residues. V was cut by 7 bases and J by 6 bases, with 17 bases left in between. The V gene's germline CDR1 is MNHEY and CDR2 SVGAGI. CDR3 protein: CASTAVQARDTQYF. The CDR3 DNA is TGTGCCAGCACCGCCGTGCAGGCGAGGGATACGCAGTATTTT.

This clonotype was seen ten or more times. The chain links TRBV3-1 to TRBJ2-1, with TRBD1 as a possible D gene (5 bases). Looked up from germline, CDR1 is LGHDT and CDR2 is YNNKEL (reference sequence). This CDR3 is 13 amino acids long. DNA of the CDR3: TGTGCATCGGCGTACAGTGGGGCCAGGGAGCAGTTCTTC. Amino acid sequence: CASAYSGAREQFF.

This clonotype was seen only a few times. The chain links TRBV29-1 to TRBJ1-1; no firm D call. Germline assignment: CDR1 SQVTM and CDR2 ANQGSEA. The CDR3 spans 12 residues. This chain's CDR3 is CSCYSGPTEAFF. In nucleotides, the CDR3 is TGCAGTTGTTACAGTGGACCCACTGAAGCTTTCTTT.

Ten or more counts support this clonotype. This CDR3 reads CASSFMAAKNIQYF. CDR3 bases: TGTGCCAGCAGCTTTATGGCAGCCAAAAACATTCAGTACTTC. This chain joins TRBV11-2 and TRBJ2-4; D unclear. The V end lost 3 bases, the J end lost 0 bases, and 6 bases lay between the germline ends. Looked up from germline, CDR1 is SGHAT and CDR2 is FQNNGV. The CDR3 consists of 14 residues.

This clonotype was observed a few times. The V gene is TRBV27, the J gene TRBJ1-5; possibly TRBD1 for D (5 bases). With 2 bases removed from V and 2 bases from J, the gap between germline ends came to 13 bases. The germline CDR1 and CDR2 sequences are MNHEY and SMNVEV (reference sequence). The CDR3 has 16 amino acids. DNA of the CDR3: TGTGCCAGCAGTTTAATAGGGGCAAACGGCAATCAGCCCCAGCATTTT. It is translated as CASSLIGANGNQPQHF.

This clonotype was seen many times. This chain joins TRBV6-2 or TRBV6-3 and TRBJ2-1; a weak D match, TRBD2 (6 bases). The CDR3 loop spans 15 amino acids. Germline CDR1 MNHEY, CDR2 SVGEGT. Trimming took 2 bases from V and 2 from J, leaving 10 bases between them. The DNA for the CDR3 is TGTGCCAGCAGTTACAGCGGGTTAGCCTACAATGAGCAGTTCTTC. This gives the protein CASSYSGLAYNEQFF.

This rearrangement joins TRBV9 to TRBJ2-2, with D possibly matching TRBD1 (6 bases). The CDR3 spans 15 residues. Germline V gene data show CDR1 as SGDLS and CDR2 as YYNGEE. Trimming cost V 0 bases and J 4 bases, with 10 bases left between them. The CDR3 sequence is CASSVEGVATGELFF. The CDR3 bases are TGTGCCAGCAGCGTAGAGGGGGTAGCCACCGGGGAGCTGTTTTTT. The full variable domain, with the rest looked up from reference TRBV9 and TRBJ2-2, is DSGVTQTPKHLITATGQRVTLRCSPRSGDLSVYWYQQSLDQGLQFLIQYYNGEERAKGNILERFSAQQFPDLHSELNLSSLELGDSALYFCASSVEGVATGELFFGEGSRLTVL.

This clonotype was detected many times. The V and J genes are TRBV5-6 and TRBJ1-1; 9 bases fit TRBD1. V shed 5 bases and J 0 bases; nucleotides not matched to a gene: 2. This CDR3 is 14 amino acids long. CDR1 SGHDT and CDR2 YYEEEE come from the germline V gene. The CDR3 loop reads CASRRDRVNTEAFF. The CDR3 DNA is TGTGCCAGCAGGAGGGACAGGGTGAACACTGAAGCTTTCTTT.

This clonotype has just a few counts. This chain joins TRBV7-6 and TRBJ2-1; the D gene is possibly TRBD2 (6 bases). Germline values: CDR1 SGHVS, CDR2 FNYEAQ. The CDR3 sequence is 16 residues long. Trimming stripped 1 base from V and 7 bases from J, with 17 bases between. This CDR3 reads CASSLVRTTLFNEQFF. DNA for the CDR3: TGTGCCAGCAGCTTAGTTCGGACTACCCTCTTTAATGAGCAGTTCTTC. The variable domain in full, completed from reference TRBV7-6 and TRBJ2-1, reads GAGVSQSPRYKVTKRGQDVALRCDPISGHVSLYWYRQALGQGPEFLTYFNYEAQQDKSGLPNDRFSAERPEGSISTLTIQRTEQRDSAMYRCASSLVRTTLFNEQFFGPGTRLTVL.

This clonotype was counted a few times. This sequence joins TRBV10-3 and TRBJ2-3; D gene uncertain. V was cut by 1 base and J by 4 bases, with 3 bases left in between. Germline lookup yields CDR1 ENHRY and CDR2 SYGVKD. This CDR3 contains 12 residues. The CDR3 nucleotides are TGTGCCATCAGTGAGTTGTCAGATACGCAGTATTTT. Amino acids: CAISELSDTQYF.